These 18 T cell receptor beta chains originate from one sample sequenced in a study of blood T cells in healthy people across ages. A second about 6 to 11 cycle PCR used barcoded and J-beta primers. TCRdb ran MiXCR on the 5' RACE reads and lists one entry per CDR3 protein. The sample lists 1.2 million to 1.5 million distinct CDR3 sequences, roughly 45% occurring once. Sequences were obtained from blood. The receptors shown here come from a woman aged 18-29 years in good health.

This clonotype was counted a few times. V is TRBV6-6 and J is TRBJ2-3, with D perhaps matching TRBD1 (5 bases). This CDR3 region has 16 residues. Trimming removed 6 bases at V and 4 bases at J, with 20 bases between. Germline assignment: CDR1 MNHNY and CDR2 SVGAGI (reference sequence). The CDR3: CASSPLGRAAADTQYF. The CDR3 DNA follows: TGTGCCAGCAGCCCTCTCGGCAGGGCGGCGGCAGATACGCAGTATTTT.

This clonotype was seen only a few times. V and J are TRBV7-8 and TRBJ1-5; the D is unclear. The CDR3 runs to 16 residues. With 3 bases removed from V and 1 base from J, the gap between germline ends came to 13 bases. Germline V CDR1 and CDR2: SGHVS, FQNEAQ. CDR3 nucleotide sequence: TGTGCCAGCAGCTTCGGGGAGGGTAGGAGCAATCAGCCCCAGCATTTT. It codes for CASSFGEGRSNQPQHF.

This clonotype came up a few times. The V call is TRBV29-1, the J call TRBJ2-3; perhaps TRBD2 as D (6 bases). CDR3 length equals 13 residues. Per germline, CDR1 SQVTM and CDR2 ANQGSEA. V dropped 2 bases and J dropped 3 bases, with 9 bases sitting between them. The DNA for the CDR3 is TGCAGCGTTGAACAGGAGGGGACAGATACGCAGTATTTT. It specifies CSVEQEGTDTQYF.

In its sample, this clonotype was seen a few times. The chain couples TRBV27 to TRBJ1-4; 7 bases line up with TRBD1. V shed 7 bases and J 3 bases; nucleotides not matched to a gene: 2. The CDR3 spans 13 residues. In germline, CDR1 is MNHEY, CDR2 SMNVEV (reference sequence). CDR3 sequence reads: CASKGQPNEKLFF. CDR3 DNA: TGTGCCAGCAAGGGACAGCCTAATGAAAAACTGTTTTTT. Full variable domain (remainder filled in from reference TRBV27 and TRBJ1-4): EAQVTQNPRYLITVTGKKLTVTCSQNMNHEYMSWYRQDPGLGLRQIYYSMNVEVTDKGDVPEGYKVSRKEKRNFPLILESPSPNQTSLYFCASKGQPNEKLFFGSGTQLSVL.

J is TRBJ2-7 and V is TRBV25-1, with TRBD2 matching 15 bases. From germline, CDR1 is MGHDK and CDR2 SYGVNS. The CDR3 spans 19 residues. Trimming cost V 4 bases and J 3 bases; bases outside gene matches: 13. CDR3 sequence: CASSGGIPGTSGGLYEQYF. DNA for the CDR3: TGTGCCAGCAGTGGTGGGATTCCCGGGACTAGCGGGGGGCTCTACGAGCAGTACTTC.

A single count supports this clonotype. The chain uses TRBV12-3 or TRBV12-4 and TRBJ2-3; TRBD2 aligns across 12 bases. After removal of 6 bases from V and 5 bases from J, the junction contained 9 bases not matched to a gene. The CDR3 has 16 amino acids. The CDR3 protein is CASSATSGGRGDTQYF. DNA for the CDR3: TGTGCCAGCAGCGCAACTAGCGGGGGGCGCGGAGATACGCAGTATTTT.

As for this clonotype: Just one base apart from a much larger clone, this may be a read error. The chain couples TRBV12-3 or TRBV12-4 to TRBJ2-1; D is unresolved. The DNA end favors TRBJ2-7, so the J call may be wrong. CDR3 size: 14 residues. In DNA form, the CDR3 reads TGTGCCAGCAGTTTTGGGTCCAACCACAATGAGCAGTACTTC. Amino acid sequence: CASSFGSNHNEQYF.

About this clonotype itself: This could be a read error, since a much larger clone is one nucleotide away. V is TRBV20-1 and J is TRBJ2-3; D ambiguous. The CDR3 is 11 residues long. CDR1 is DFQATT and CDR2 is SNEGSKA in the germline V gene (reference sequence). The CDR3 region is CNAPDPSGQYF. CDR3 nucleotide sequence: TGCAATGCCCCGGACCCTTCAGGGCAGTATTTT.

CDR3 region: CASSEEGGQNELFF. The CDR3 nucleotides are TGTGCCAGCAGTGAAGAAGGAGGACAGAATGAACTGTTTTTT. V usage is TRBV2 and J usage is TRBJ1-4; perhaps TRBD1 as D (6 bases). Per germline, CDR1 SNHLY and CDR2 FYNNEI. There are 14 residues in the CDR3. Trimming took 1 base from V and 12 from J, leaving 15 bases between them.

The chain joins TRBV6-1 to TRBJ2-6; no definite D call. The V and J ends lost 7 bases and 0 bases respectively, with 13 bases between them. The CDR3 is 16 amino acids. From germline, CDR1 is MNHNS and CDR2 SASEGT. The chain's CDR3 is CASNQQRSSGANVLTF. The CDR3 region has the DNA TGTGCCAGCAACCAACAACGCAGCTCTGGGGCCAACGTCCTGACTTTC.

Only a few counts were recorded for this clonotype. V is TRBV20-1 and J is TRBJ2-5; 7 bases map to TRBD1. The CDR3 extends over 13 amino acids. Losses at the gene ends were 1 base for V and 1 base for J; bases not matched to a gene: 0. Germline CDR1 is DFQATT and CDR2 is SNEGSKA (reference sequence). The CDR3 region is CSARGDSQETQYF. The CDR3 nucleotides are TGCAGTGCTAGAGGGGACAGCCAAGAGACCCAGTACTTC.

This clonotype came up a few times. The chain has TRBV12-3 or TRBV12-4 and TRBJ2-3, with 8 bases aligning to TRBD1. The CDR3 loop spans 17 amino acids. With 3 bases clipped from V and 4 bases from J, the junction kept 12 bases outside the gene matches. The CDR3 DNA follows: TGTGCCAGCAGTTTTCACCCGTCGGACAGGGAGTCAGATACGCAGTATTTT. It specifies CASSFHPSDRESDTQYF.

Only a few counts were recorded for this clonotype. The V and J genes are TRBV4-1 and TRBJ2-7, with D maybe TRBD2 (6 bases). This CDR3 contains 16 residues. CDR1 MGHRA and CDR2 YSYEKL come from the germline V gene. Trimming took off 4 bases at V and 2 bases at J, with 18 bases between the two ends. The CDR3 loop is CASSLPPLRGTYEQYF. For the CDR3, the DNA is TGCGCCAGCAGCCTGCCCCCTCTGCGGGGAACCTACGAGCAGTACTTC.

This clonotype has only a few counts. The chain uses TRBV25-1 and TRBJ2-7; possible D gene TRBD2, 5 bases. Trimming stripped 2 bases from V and 1 base from J, with 12 bases between. Germline assignment: CDR1 MGHDK and CDR2 SYGVNS. This CDR3 is built from 15 residues. The CDR3, as DNA: TGTGCCAGCAGTGAAGGAGGACGAAGGTCCTACGAGCAGTACTTC. The encoded protein is CASSEGGRRSYEQYF.

The DNA for the CDR3 is TGTGCCAGCAGGGCGGGACAGCCTTCCTACGAGCAGTACTTC. Amino acid sequence: CASRAGQPSYEQYF. V gene TRBV27 combines with J gene TRBJ2-7, with D possibly matching TRBD1 (7 bases). CDR1 is MNHEY and CDR2 is SMNVEV in the germline V gene (reference sequence). The ends were cut back, 6 bases at V and 1 base at J, with 13 bases in the middle. The CDR3 length is 14 residues.

Turning to this clonotype: A much larger clone lies a single base off, so this may be a read error. J is TRBJ2-1 and V is TRBV27; 7 nucleotides agree with TRBD1. V lost 4 bases to trimming and J lost 13 bases; unmatched junction nucleotides: 7. The germline V gene encodes CDR1 MNHEY and CDR2 SMNVEV (reference sequence). CDR3 length: 12 amino acids. CDR3 DNA: TGTGCCAGCAGTTACAGGGGAGAGACCCAGTTCTTC. Its translation is CASSYRGETQFF.

About this clonotype itself: Relative to the germline gene, one junction end is altered; a read error may explain this. V and J are TRBV25-1 and TRBJ2-1, with D tentatively TRBD1 or TRBD2 (6 bases each). This CDR3 has 15 residues. Germline V CDR1 and CDR2: MGHDK, SYGVNS. For the CDR3, the DNA is TGTGTCAGCAGTGAATCGGAGGGGACAAACAATGAGCAGTTCTTC. This sequence encodes CVSSESEGTNNEQFF.

This clonotype was observed at least ten times. The CDR3 DNA reads as TGTGCCAGCAGCTTAAGGGGCGGGGACGAGCAGTACTTC. Translating it yields CASSLRGGDEQYF. The chain recombines TRBV7-3 with TRBJ2-7, with D possibly being TRBD2 (6 bases). The V gene lost 1 base and the J gene lost 5 bases, with 9 bases spanning the gap. Germline CDR1 SGHTA, CDR2 FQGTGA. The CDR3 loop spans 13 amino acids.